One sample yielded the 30 T cell receptor beta chains listed below, sequenced in a study of shared clonotypes between healthy human individuals. Measured with immunoSEQ multiplex PCR; TCRdb has only the in-frame clones, and not every one. The sample has over a million clones; roughly 70% are singletons. Sequences were obtained from memory CD4+ T cells sorted from blood. Subset denoted: CD45RA-negative fraction. The source of these receptors is a young man in good health.

The DNA for the CDR3 is TGCGCCAGCAGTCTTCCGGGACAGCACAATGAAAAACTGTTTTTT. This sequence encodes CASSLPGQHNEKLFF. This chain joins TRBV4-1 and TRBJ1-4; TRBD1 aligns across 7 bases. Germline CDR1 is MGHRA and CDR2 is YSYEKL. CDR3 size: 15 residues. V lost 6 bases to trimming and J lost 5 bases; unmatched junction nucleotides: 9.

The gene calls are TRBV6-5 and TRBJ2-7, with TRBD2 matching 11 bases. V lost 7 bases, J lost 2 bases, and 4 bases stayed unmatched. The CDR3 loop spans 14 amino acids. Germline CDR1 MNHEY, CDR2 SVGAGI. CDR3 bases: TGTGCCAGCACCAGACTAGCGGGACCCTACGAGCAGTACTTC. Protein product: CASTRLAGPYEQYF.

This chain joins TRBV30 and TRBJ1-1; D uncertain. CDR3 size: 15 residues. Trimming stripped 4 bases from V and 0 bases from J, with 15 bases between. Germline loops: CDR1 GTSNPN, CDR2 SVGIG (reference sequence). DNA for the CDR3: TGTGCCTGGACCTGGCAGCAGTATATGAACACTGAAGCTTTCTTT. Protein sequence: CAWTWQQYMNTEAFF.

A note on this clone: Other DNA variants within this sample encode the same CDR3. This rearrangement joins TRBV27 to TRBJ2-2, with TRBD1 matching over 10 bases. The V gene's germline CDR1 is MNHEY and CDR2 SMNVEV (reference sequence). The CDR3 has 16 residues. Trimming at V came to 0 bases and at J to 5 bases, leaving 3 bases not matched to a gene. The CDR3 DNA reads TGTGCCAGCAGTTTATCCCGGACAGGGGGTACCGGGGAGCTGTTTTTT. Translated: CASSLSRTGGTGELFF.

The rearrangement links TRBV18 to TRBJ2-5; 12 nucleotides align to TRBD2. The germline V gene has CDR1 KGHSH and CDR2 LQKENI. There are 16 residues in the CDR3. With V trimmed by 3 bases and J by 5 bases, 7 bases remained unmatched. The CDR3 loop is CASSPRLAGEGETQYF. CDR3 coding DNA: TGTGCCAGCTCACCCCGACTAGCGGGAGAAGGGGAGACCCAGTACTTC.

This chain connects TRBV18 to TRBJ2-7, with 8 bases that match TRBD2. Germline V gives CDR1 KGHSH, CDR2 LQKENI. The V and J ends lost 2 bases and 6 bases, in that order; junction bases with no gene match: 3. The CDR3 covers 13 residues. The DNA for the CDR3 is TGTGCCAGCTCACCAGGACTAGCCGGCGAGCAGTACTTC. As protein: CASSPGLAGEQYF. Using reference TRBV18 and TRBJ2-7 for the parts outside the CDR3, the full variable domain is NAGVMQNPRHLVRRRGQEARLRCSPMKGHSHVYWYRQLPEEGLKFMVYLQKENIIDESGMPKERFSAEFPKEGPSILRIQQVVRGDSAAYFCASSPGLAGEQYFGPGTRLTVT.

V and J are TRBV5-4 and TRBJ1-1, with a weak D call TRBD1 (5 bases). In germline, CDR1 is SGHNT, CDR2 YYREEE (reference sequence). CDR3 length equals 15 residues. The germline V and J ends were trimmed by 6 bases and 5 bases, with 20 bases remaining between them. CDR3 DNA: TGTGCCAGCAACCAAAGACAGCTGGGTTTGACTGAAGCTTTCTTT. This gives the protein CASNQRQLGLTEAFF.

This clone was seen at least ten times. J is TRBJ1-2 and V is TRBV19; a weak D match, TRBD1 (6 bases). V was cut by 7 bases and J by 2 bases, with 20 bases left in between. The length of the CDR3 is 16 residues. Germline V gene sequence: CDR1 LNHDA, CDR2 SQIVND (reference sequence). CDR3 region: CASTARMGHRNYGYTF. The CDR3 DNA sequence: TGTGCCAGTACCGCCCGGATGGGACACAGAAACTATGGCTACACCTTC.

CDR3 nucleotide sequence: TGCGCCAGCGGGAAAGGGCAGGAGACAGATACGCAGTATTTT. Translating it yields CASGKGQETDTQYF. The chain has TRBV10-2 and TRBJ2-3; D ambiguous. Deletions cut 8 bases from V and 3 bases from J, with 15 bases between. This CDR3 has 14 residues. The germline gives CDR1 WSHSY, CDR2 SAAADI.

Details on this clone: A read error is likely here: a far larger clone is one base away. The CDR3 DNA reads TGTGCCAGCAGCGCAGCTGGGGGATACGCCGGGGAGCTGTTTTTT. Residues: CASSAAGGYAGELFF. The chain joins TRBV9 to TRBJ2-2; D tentatively reads TRBD1 or TRBD2 (5 bases each). The V end was cut by 3 bases, the J end by 6 bases, with 15 bases between. Germline V lookup: CDR1 SGDLS, CDR2 YYNGEE. This CDR3 is 15 amino acids long.

The chain couples TRBV4-2 to TRBJ1-5; 8 nucleotides agree with TRBD1. CDR1 LGHNA and CDR2 YNFKEQ come from the germline V gene. V trimming: 1 base; J trimming: 5 bases; junction bases outside the gene matches: 4. The CDR3 is 15 residues long. CDR3 DNA sequence: TGTGCCAGCAGCCAAGTTTGGACAGGGTATCAGCCCCAGCATTTT. Its translation: CASSQVWTGYQPQHF.

The rearrangement joins TRBV10-3 to TRBJ1-2; 8 bases are a match to TRBD1. Trimming removed 3 bases from V and 0 bases from J; junction bases left unmatched: 6. The germline CDR1 and CDR2 sequences are ENHRY and SYGVKD. There are 16 residues in the CDR3. The CDR3 DNA follows: TGTGCCATCAGTGACTTCCGGGACAGGACTAACTATGGCTACACCTTC. It specifies CAISDFRDRTNYGYTF.

The chain is built from TRBV13 and TRBJ2-7; 10 bases fit TRBD1. Trimming removed 5 bases from V and 1 base from J; junction bases left unmatched: 11. Per germline, CDR1 PRHDT and CDR2 FYEKMQ (reference sequence). The CDR3 runs to 17 residues. CDR3 DNA: TGTGCCAGCAGCCCCTCAACCGGGACAGGGGCTTCCTACGAGCAGTACTTC. It translates to CASSPSTGTGASYEQYF.

This clone was seen a handful of times. V and J are TRBV28 and TRBJ1-2; D gene unclear. This CDR3 has 18 residues. The germline CDR1 and CDR2 sequences are MDHEN and SYDVKM. V was pared by 6 bases and J by 7 bases, with 30 bases between. CDR3: CASRIGPERVGRDGGYTF. The CDR3 nucleotides read TGTGCCAGCAGAATTGGACCCGAAAGGGTCGGTCGGGATGGTGGCTACACCTTC.

This clone was detected ten times or more. This chain uses TRBV5-4 with TRBJ2-7; 10 bases are a match to TRBD2. This CDR3 has 17 amino acids. V gave up 4 bases and J gave up 0 bases; unmatched junction bases: 10. Germline V CDR1 and CDR2: SGHNT, YYREEE (reference sequence). CDR3 bases: TGTGCCAGCAGCCCAGGACCTAGCGGGAGACTCTCCTACGAGCAGTACTTC. It encodes CASSPGPSGRLSYEQYF.

The chain links TRBV11-1 to TRBJ2-3; 7 nucleotides agree with TRBD1. CDR3 length: 15 amino acids. Germline loops: CDR1 SGHAT, CDR2 FQDESV (reference sequence). The V segment lost 3 bases and the J segment 4 bases; nucleotides outside the gene matches: 7. The CDR3 DNA is TGTGCCAGCAGCTTCCGACAGGGCAGGCCAGATACGCAGTATTTT. It is translated as CASSFRQGRPDTQYF.

This clone has more than one count but fewer than ten. V gene TRBV6-5 combines with J gene TRBJ1-1; no clear D. With 0 bases removed from V and 8 bases from J, the gap between germline ends came to 10 bases. CDR1 and CDR2 (germline): MNHEY, SVGAGI. This CDR3 comprises 13 residues. CDR3 protein: CASSYSPGREAFF. CDR3 nucleotides: TGTGCCAGCAGTTACTCCCCCGGGAGGGAAGCTTTCTTT.

This sequence joins TRBV6-1 and TRBJ2-4; 8 bases map to TRBD1. The CDR3 is 14 residues long. V dropped 7 bases and J dropped 10; count of bases not matched to a gene: 12. Germline V gene sequence: CDR1 MNHNS, CDR2 SASEGT. CDR3 nucleotides: TGTGCCAGCACCACCAAGACAGGGGCAGGAATTCAGTACTTC. Translation gives CASTTKTGAGIQYF.

This clone appeared a few times. V and J are TRBV7-2 and TRBJ2-5; tentatively, D is TRBD1 (6 bases). Trimming took off 6 bases at V and 0 bases at J, with 20 bases between the two ends. The length of the CDR3 is 17 residues. CDR1 and CDR2 from the germline V gene are SGHTA and FQGNSA. CDR3 sequence: CASSLRGRQSYQETQYF. The CDR3 DNA sequence: TGTGCCAGCAGTCTTAGGGGGAGACAGTCGTACCAAGAGACCCAGTACTTC.

This chain joins TRBV6-6 and TRBJ1-2; 9 bases agree with TRBD1. Germline assignment: CDR1 MNHNY and CDR2 SVGAGI (reference sequence). V lost 3 bases and J lost 8; bases outside the gene matches: 10. This CDR3 has 15 residues. CDR3 region: CASSYGEWTGAGYTF. The CDR3 region has the DNA TGTGCCAGCAGTTATGGGGAATGGACAGGGGCCGGCTACACCTTC.

The chain carries TRBV2 and TRBJ1-2; the D is unclear. The CDR3 loop spans 12 amino acids. Germline V lookup: CDR1 SNHLY, CDR2 FYNNEI. Trimming removed 3 bases from V and 4 bases from J, with 6 bases in between. The CDR3 loop is CASSDPFYGYTF. As DNA, the CDR3 is TGTGCCAGCAGTGACCCTTTCTATGGCTACACCTTC.

The CDR3 is CATRPGENYGYTF. The CDR3 DNA sequence: TGTGCCACCAGACCCGGGGAGAACTATGGCTACACCTTC. V usage is TRBV15 and J usage is TRBJ1-2; D unclear. The germline gives CDR1 LNHNV, CDR2 YYDKDF (reference sequence). Trimming cost V 6 bases and J 2 bases, with 10 bases left between them. This CDR3 contains 13 residues.

The V and J genes are TRBV7-3 and TRBJ1-1, with 8 bases matching TRBD1. The CDR3 length is 15 residues. J lost 1 base, V lost 3 bases, and 4 bases had no gene match. Germline V gives CDR1 SGHTA, CDR2 FQGTGA. CDR3 sequence (DNA): TGTGCCAGCAGCTTGACAGGGGTCCCGAACACTGAAGCTTTCTTT. Its protein is CASSLTGVPNTEAFF.

There are a few counts of this clone. V is TRBV7-8 and J is TRBJ2-3; D call uncertain. Germline assignment: CDR1 SGHVS and CDR2 FQNEAQ. The CDR3 covers 14 residues. V lost 5 bases and J 4 bases, leaving 13 bases between the germline ends. The DNA of the CDR3 is TGTGCCAGCAGCCTCCAGTGGGCCGCAGATACGCAGTATTTT. This sequence encodes CASSLQWAADTQYF.

The genes are TRBV19 and TRBJ2-7, with D perhaps being TRBD1 or TRBD2 (5 bases each). Trimming removed 3 bases at V and 0 bases at J, with 18 bases between. Germline V lookup: CDR1 LNHDA, CDR2 SQIVND (reference sequence). This CDR3 contains 17 residues. CDR3 coding DNA: TGTGCCAGTAGTATCAAATTCTGGGGGAGAAACTCCTACGAGCAGTACTTC. It translates to CASSIKFWGRNSYEQYF.

The chain links TRBV19 to TRBJ1-6, with TRBD1 matching over 7 bases. The germline CDR1 and CDR2 sequences are LNHDA and SQIVND (reference sequence). CDR3 size: 13 residues. V was clipped by 9 bases and J by 7 bases; unmatched bases: 6. The CDR3 reads CASTKDRNSPLHF. In DNA form, the CDR3 reads TGTGCCAGCACAAAGGACAGGAATTCACCCCTCCACTTT.

This clone was seen ten or more times. The chain is built from TRBV30 and TRBJ2-3, with 9 bases aligning to TRBD2. Per germline, CDR1 GTSNPN and CDR2 SVGIG (reference sequence). V lost 1 base to trimming and J lost 8 bases; unmatched junction nucleotides: 7. This CDR3 is 14 amino acids long. The CDR3 DNA is TGTGCCTGGAGTGGGACTAGCGCCGGTGGTACGCAGTATTTT. Translation: CAWSGTSAGGTQYF.

Comment on this clone: The junction departs from the called germline gene at one end, perhaps through a read error. This chain links TRBV10-2 with TRBJ2-2, with D tentatively TRBD1 or TRBD2 (6 bases each). The length of the CDR3 is 17 residues. Per the germline V gene, CDR1 is WSHSY and CDR2 is SAAADI. This CDR3 reads CASRDPGGASGTGELFF. The DNA of the CDR3 is TGCGCCAGCCGTGACCCCGGGGGCGCGTCCGGCACTGGGGAGCTGTTTTTT.

This chain uses TRBV6-1 with TRBJ1-2; the D gene is possibly TRBD1 (5 bases). The CDR3 extends over 15 amino acids. The V and J ends lost 6 bases and 5 bases respectively, with 19 bases between them. Germline V CDR1 and CDR2: MNHNS, SASEGT. CDR3 sequence reads: CASSGTSNIIYGYTF. In DNA, the CDR3 is TGTGCCAGCAGCGGGACCTCCAATATTATATATGGCTACACCTTC.

This clone was observed once. The chain joins TRBV29-1 to TRBJ2-3, with TRBD2 matching over 14 bases. Losses at the gene ends were 4 bases for V and 4 bases for J; bases not matched to a gene: 10. This CDR3 spans 17 amino acids. The germline gives CDR1 SQVTM, CDR2 ANQGSEA. The chain's CDR3 is CSVAGTSGSMLADTQYF. The CDR3 nucleotides are TGCAGCGTTGCTGGGACTAGCGGGAGTATGCTTGCAGATACGCAGTATTTT.